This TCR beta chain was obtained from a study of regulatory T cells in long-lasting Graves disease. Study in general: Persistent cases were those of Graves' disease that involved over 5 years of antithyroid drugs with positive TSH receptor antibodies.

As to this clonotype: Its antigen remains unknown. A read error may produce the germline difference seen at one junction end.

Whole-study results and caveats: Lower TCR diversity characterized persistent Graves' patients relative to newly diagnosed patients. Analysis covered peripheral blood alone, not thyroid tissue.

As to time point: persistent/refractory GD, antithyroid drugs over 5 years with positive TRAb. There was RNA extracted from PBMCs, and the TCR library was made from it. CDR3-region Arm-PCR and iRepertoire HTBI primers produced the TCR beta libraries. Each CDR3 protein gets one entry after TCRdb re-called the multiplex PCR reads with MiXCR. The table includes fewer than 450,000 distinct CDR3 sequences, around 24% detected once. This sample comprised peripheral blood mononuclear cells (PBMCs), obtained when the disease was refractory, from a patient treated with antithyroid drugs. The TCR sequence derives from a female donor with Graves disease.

The CDR3 nucleotides read TGTGCCAGCAGTCTAAGATTCGTCATGAACACTGGAGCTTTCTTT. Its translation: CASSLRFVMNTGAFF. The rearrangement links TRBV2 to TRBJ1-1; D gene unclear. Germline CDR1 SNHLY, CDR2 FYNNEI. This CDR3 is built from 15 residues. Variable domain in full (rest from reference TRBV2 and TRBJ1-1): EPEVTQTPSHQVTQMGQEVILRCVPISNHLYFYWYRQILGQKVEFLVSFYNNEISEKSEIFDDQFSVERPDGSNFTLKIRSTKLEDSAMYFCASSLRFVMNTGAFFGQGTRLTVV.